This T cell receptor (beta chain) was profiled in a study of blood T cell repertoires in COVID-19. Study summary: COVID-19 samples collected from the United States, Italy and Spain covered acute and convalescent phases.

As originally analysed: Estimated nucleated cell counts came from reference gene primer amplification. TCRdb keeps only in-frame clones here, not all; method: immunoSEQ multiplex PCR. V and J calls and clone size come straight from that table; D and trimming were deduced from the DNA. The repertoire holds some 250,000 clones, 91% seen once, with more than 1% in the top ten. The age range of participants was about 18 to 90 years, with residence in roughly 25 US areas. Grouping used clinical history reported by participants in a survey and questionnaire. This clone has a single count. Germline CDR1 reads SGHRS; CDR2 reads YFSETQ. CDR3 length: 15 residues. The V segment lost 4 bases and the J segment 8 bases; nucleotides outside the gene matches: 13.

The rearrangement uses TRBV5-1 and TRBJ1-2, with 8 bases fitting TRBD1. The receptor was derived from a human donor in a cohort exposed to, infected with or recovered from COVID-19 (not recorded which). The donor label of this sample is uncertain. Sequencing input: PBMCs or T cells enriched from blood (not recorded which). CDR3 protein: CASSQTPGGAGGYTF. As DNA, the CDR3 is TGCGCCAGCAGCCAAACCCCAGGGGGCGCGGGGGGCTACACCTTC. Combining the CDR3 with reference TRBV5-1 and TRBJ1-2 gives the whole variable domain KAGVTQTPRYLIKTRGQQVTLSCSPISGHRSVSWYQQTPGQGLQFLFEYFSETQRNKGNFPGRFSGRQFSNSRSEMNVSTLELGDSALYLCASSQTPGGAGGYTFGSGTRLTVV.